The clone carrying this TCR beta chain showed up just once. The table came from immunoSEQ multiplex PCR; TCRdb's copy has only in-frame clones and leaves some out. In the table there are approximately 54,000 clones, about four fifths of which are singletons. The entry originates in a study of blood T cell repertoires in COVID-19. The CDR3 covers 14 residues. V gave up 4 bases and J gave up 4 bases; unmatched junction bases: 8. The germline CDR1 and CDR2 sequences are SQVTM and ANQGSEA. The source is a woman aged 55-69 years with acute or convalescent COVID-19. The rearrangement links TRBV29-1 to TRBJ1-1, with 8 bases that match TRBD1. Sequencing was done on a sample of peripheral blood. CDR3 sequence (DNA): TGCAGCGTTGGCAGGGGGCAAATCGGCACTGAAGCTTTCTTT. Its translation: CSVGRGQIGTEAFF.